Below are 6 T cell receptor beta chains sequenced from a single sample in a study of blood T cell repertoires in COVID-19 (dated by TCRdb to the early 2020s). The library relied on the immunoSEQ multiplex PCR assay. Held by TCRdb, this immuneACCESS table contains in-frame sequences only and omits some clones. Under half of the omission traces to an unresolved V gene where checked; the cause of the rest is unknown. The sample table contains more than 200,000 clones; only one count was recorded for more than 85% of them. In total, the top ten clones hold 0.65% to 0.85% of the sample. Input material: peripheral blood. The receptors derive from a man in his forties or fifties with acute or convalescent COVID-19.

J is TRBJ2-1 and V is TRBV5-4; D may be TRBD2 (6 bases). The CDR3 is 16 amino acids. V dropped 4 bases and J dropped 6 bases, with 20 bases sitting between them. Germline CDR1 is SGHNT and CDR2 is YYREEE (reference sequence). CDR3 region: CASSPPGSRFSNEQFF. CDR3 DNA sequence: TGTGCCAGCAGCCCACCCGGGAGTCGCTTCAGCAATGAGCAGTTCTTC.

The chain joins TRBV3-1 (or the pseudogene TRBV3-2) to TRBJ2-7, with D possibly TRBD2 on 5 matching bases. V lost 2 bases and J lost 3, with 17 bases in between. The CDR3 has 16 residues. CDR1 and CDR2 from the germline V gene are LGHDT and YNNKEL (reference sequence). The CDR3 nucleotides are TGTGCCAGCAGCCAATTATCCAATAGCGACTTCTACGAGCAGTACTTC. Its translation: CASSQLSNSDFYEQYF.

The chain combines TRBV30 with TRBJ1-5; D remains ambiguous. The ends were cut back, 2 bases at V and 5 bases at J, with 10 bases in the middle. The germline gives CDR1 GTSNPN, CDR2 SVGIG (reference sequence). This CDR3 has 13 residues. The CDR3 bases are TGTGCCTGGAGTTCTAGTTTCGATCAGCCCCAGCATTTT. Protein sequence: CAWSSSFDQPQHF.

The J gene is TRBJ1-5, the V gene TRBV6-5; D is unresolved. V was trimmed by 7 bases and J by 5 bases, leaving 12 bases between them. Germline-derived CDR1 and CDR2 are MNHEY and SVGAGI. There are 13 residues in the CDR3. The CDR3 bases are TGTGCCAGCATGGAGACTGGCCATCAGCCCCAGCATTTT. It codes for CASMETGHQPQHF.

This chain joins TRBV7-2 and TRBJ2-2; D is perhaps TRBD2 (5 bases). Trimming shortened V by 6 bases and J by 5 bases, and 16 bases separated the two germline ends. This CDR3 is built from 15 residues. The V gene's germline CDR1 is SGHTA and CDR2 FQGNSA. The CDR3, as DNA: TGTGCCAGCAGTTACTCCCGGACTTCGACCGGGGAGCTGTTTTTT. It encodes CASSYSRTSTGELFF. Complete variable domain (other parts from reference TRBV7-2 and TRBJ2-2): GAGVSQSPSNKVTEKGKDVELRCDPISGHTALYWYRQSLGQGLEFLIYFQGNSAPDKSGLPSDRFSAERTGGSVSTLTIQRTQQEDSAVYLCASSYSRTSTGELFFGEGSRLTVL.

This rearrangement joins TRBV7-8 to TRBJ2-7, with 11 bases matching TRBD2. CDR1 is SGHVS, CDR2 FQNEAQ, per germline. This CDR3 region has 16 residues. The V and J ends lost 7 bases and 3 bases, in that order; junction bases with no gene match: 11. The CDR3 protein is CASTIRGLAGGYEQYF. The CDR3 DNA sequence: TGTGCCAGCACCATCCGGGGGCTAGCGGGGGGCTACGAGCAGTACTTC.